This T cell receptor beta chain was sequenced for a study of OX40 agonist ivuxolimab in advanced cancers. CDR3 size: 15 residues. V gave up 9 bases and J gave up 3 bases, with 18 bases separating them. CDR1 LNHDA and CDR2 SQIVND come from the germline V gene (reference sequence). Generated by immunoSEQ multiplex PCR, the TCRdb table keeps only in-frame clones and is missing some. This table holds about 96,000 clones, about 84% found once. The receptor's source is an adult with an advanced solid tumor such as melanoma, head and neck, liver or kidney cancer. Here the sequenced sample was CD4+ or CD8+ T cells sorted from blood, taken in a trial of the OX40 agonist ivuxolimab. The V gene is TRBV19, the J gene TRBJ2-1; D is ambiguous. The CDR3 bases are TGTGCCAGCTTGGACGACGAGAGGTACTACAATGAGCAGTTCTTC. This translates into CASLDDERYYNEQFF.